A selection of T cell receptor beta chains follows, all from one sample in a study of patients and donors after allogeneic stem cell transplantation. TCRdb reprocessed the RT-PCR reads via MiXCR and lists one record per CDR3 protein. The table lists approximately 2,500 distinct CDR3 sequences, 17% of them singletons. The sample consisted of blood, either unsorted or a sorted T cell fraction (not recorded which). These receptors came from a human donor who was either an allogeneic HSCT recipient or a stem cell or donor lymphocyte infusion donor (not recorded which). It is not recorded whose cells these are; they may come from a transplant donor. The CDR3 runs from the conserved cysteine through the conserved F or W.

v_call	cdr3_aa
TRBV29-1	CSVGTRNSNQPQHF
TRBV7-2	CASSTRGYRDEQFF
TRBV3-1	CASSQKGNTEAFF
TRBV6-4	CASSQTGTNEQFF
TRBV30	CAWSVGLAGRITAKNIQYF
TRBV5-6	CASSLRGIEQFF
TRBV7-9	CASSEDRNYGYTF
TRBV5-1	CASSRQGNSPLHF
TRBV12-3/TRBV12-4	CASMSGSYEQYF
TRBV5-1	CASSLELRGETQYF
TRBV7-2	CASSLAGHASTDTQYF
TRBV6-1	CASSRDDSYEQYF
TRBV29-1	CSVAMYNEQFF
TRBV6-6	CASSYRVGYTF
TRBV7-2	CASSYTGAGELFF
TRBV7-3	CASSPQGLKASPLHF
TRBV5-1	CASSESGRRLGETQYF
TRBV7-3	CASSPNTGQQQYF
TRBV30	CAWSKGLAAVAAQYF
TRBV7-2	CASSLAVGNEQFF
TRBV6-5	CASSATTSGELFF
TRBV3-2	CASSQGGPQHF
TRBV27	CASSFREKDEQYF
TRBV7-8	CASSQREFSADTQYF
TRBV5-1	CASSLSFGGGRNEQFF
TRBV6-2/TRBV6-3	CASSYERAWTAFF
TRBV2	CASTLHLQETQYF
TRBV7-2	CASSLAHGVYNEQFF
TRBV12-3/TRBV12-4	CASSFGPGTSGSSEQFF
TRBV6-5	CASKAGGPYEQYF
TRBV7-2	CASSLERELHRPQHF
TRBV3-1	CASSPVRQHNEQFF
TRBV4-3	CASSQDPTGTEAFF
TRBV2	CASRATSANEQFF
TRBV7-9	CASSTQGATEAFF
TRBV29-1	CSVSTGGSSYEQYF